The 31 T cell receptor beta chains below were found in one sample sequenced in a study of blood T cell repertoires in COVID-19 (TCRdb year 2020). The library was produced with the immunoSEQ multiplex PCR assay. Entries here come from immuneACCESS through TCRdb and include only in-frame sequences with V and J called. Some clones fail to appear in such tables; in the studies checked, an unresolved V gene covers under half of the shortfall, and the cause of the remainder is unknown. The sample table records fewer than 40,000 clones; about nine tenths of these occur just once. The ten most abundant clones make up 4.5% to 6% of the sample. Sequencing was carried out using peripheral blood. Receptors originate from a human donor in a cohort sampled during active COVID-19.

The rearrangement links TRBV5-1 to TRBJ2-5, with D perhaps TRBD1 (5 bases). Trimming removed 1 base at V and 1 base at J, with 8 bases between. Germline V lookup: CDR1 SGHRS, CDR2 YFSETQ. The CDR3 sequence is 14 residues long. CDR3 nucleotides: TGCGCCAGCAGCTTGTGGGGCCCCCAAGAGACCCAGTACTTC. It yields the protein CASSLWGPQETQYF. Using reference TRBV5-1 and TRBJ2-5 for the parts outside the CDR3, the full variable domain is KAGVTQTPRYLIKTRGQQVTLSCSPISGHRSVSWYQQTPGQGLQFLFEYFSETQRNKGNFPGRFSGRQFSNSRSEMNVSTLELGDSALYLCASSLWGPQETQYFGPGTRLLVL.

The chain combines TRBV23-1 with TRBJ2-7; a weak D match, TRBD1 (6 bases). TRBV23-1 is identified as an open reading frame with a role that is uncertain. Trimming left V 9 bases short and J 7 bases short, with 13 bases between. This CDR3 is built from 11 residues. In DNA form, the CDR3 reads TGCGCCAGGCACAGGGACCATGAGCAGTACGTC. This sequence encodes CARHRDHEQYV.

The genes are TRBV4-2 and TRBJ1-1, with D maybe TRBD1 (5 bases). CDR1 and CDR2 from the germline V gene are LGHNA and YNFKEQ. CDR3 length: 15 residues. Trimming took 5 bases from V and 4 from J, leaving 17 bases between them. The DNA for the CDR3 is TGTGCCAGCAGCGAAATCTTCGGGGGTGGCACTGAAGCTTTCTTT. Translation: CASSEIFGGGTEAFF.

The chain employs TRBV7-9 and TRBJ1-4; D gene uncertain. Looked up from germline, CDR1 is SEHNR and CDR2 is FQNEAQ (reference sequence). Trimming stripped 4 bases from V and 1 base from J, with 13 bases between. This CDR3 spans 16 amino acids. In DNA, the CDR3 is TGTGCCAGCAGCTATGCCCTCTCGGGAACTAATGAAAAACTGTTTTTT. The encoded protein is CASSYALSGTNEKLFF.

This sequence joins TRBV2 and TRBJ1-5; 7 bases fit TRBD1. V lost 6 bases to trimming and J lost 3 bases; unmatched junction nucleotides: 5. The V gene's germline CDR1 is SNHLY and CDR2 FYNNEI. This CDR3 spans 14 amino acids. CDR3 region: CASSRDSVNQPQHF. For the CDR3, the DNA is TGTGCCAGCAGCCGGGACAGCGTCAATCAGCCCCAGCATTTT.

CDR3 sequence (DNA): TGTGCCAGCAGCTCACCCCACCGGGACAGACCGTTCTTC. Encoded protein: CASSSPHRDRPFF. The chain couples TRBV7-8 to TRBJ2-1, with TRBD1 identical over 7 bases. The CDR3 totals 13 residues. Looked up from germline, CDR1 is SGHVS and CDR2 is FQNEAQ. V lost 4 bases to trimming and J lost 15 bases; unmatched junction nucleotides: 12.

V and J are TRBV19 and TRBJ1-2; TRBD1 might be the D (6 bases). V lost 3 bases, J lost 0 bases, and 11 bases lay in between. CDR1 is LNHDA, CDR2 SQIVND, per germline (reference sequence). This CDR3 has 15 amino acids. The CDR3 DNA is TGTGCCAGTAGTATGGGGGCAGGGACTAACTATGGCTACACCTTC. This codes for CASSMGAGTNYGYTF.

This chain connects TRBV4-3 to TRBJ2-3, with D possibly TRBD2 on 7 matching bases. This CDR3 is built from 14 residues. Germline V gene lookup returns CDR1 LGHNA and CDR2 YSLEER. V lost 4 bases to trimming and J lost 6 bases, with 14 bases between them. This CDR3 reads CASSPGEGRDTQYF. Written as DNA, the CDR3 is TGCGCCAGCAGCCCAGGGGAGGGAAGGGATACGCAGTATTTT.

The chain recombines TRBV28 with TRBJ1-2; perhaps TRBD1 as D (5 bases). The CDR3 extends over 13 amino acids. The V and J ends lost 3 bases and 10 bases respectively, with 15 bases between them. Germline values: CDR1 MDHEN, CDR2 SYDVKM. The CDR3 DNA reads as TGTGCCAGCAGTTTCGGCGGTTTAGGGGACTACACCTTC. Amino acids: CASSFGGLGDYTF.

The chain joins TRBV20-1 to TRBJ2-5; a possible D gene is TRBD1 (6 bases). V gave up 5 bases and J gave up 5 bases, with 9 bases separating them. The CDR3 sequence is 11 residues long. From germline, CDR1 is DFQATT and CDR2 SNEGSKA (reference sequence). CDR3 nucleotides: TGCAGTGCTGGGCAGGGGGAGACCCAGTACTTC. Translating it yields CSAGQGETQYF.

This chain joins TRBV18 and TRBJ2-7; D ambiguous. Germline CDR1 KGHSH, CDR2 LQKENI. With 0 bases removed from V and 6 bases from J, the gap between germline ends came to 9 bases. This CDR3 is built from 13 residues. CDR3 in amino acids: CASSPPTGGEQYV. As DNA, the CDR3 is TGTGCCAGCTCACCACCGACGGGTGGCGAGCAGTACGTC.

The V and J genes are TRBV14 and TRBJ2-1; 11 positions match TRBD2. V gave up 4 bases and J gave up 9 bases; unmatched junction bases: 8. In germline, CDR1 is SGHDN, CDR2 FVKESK. The CDR3 is 15 residues long. In DNA form, the CDR3 reads TGTGCCAGCAGCCCGATAGCGGGGGGGAAGGGTGAGCAGTTCTTC. As protein: CASSPIAGGKGEQFF.

This sequence joins TRBV5-4 and TRBJ2-3; 11 nucleotides agree with TRBD2. The CDR3 covers 16 residues. The junction had 4 bases not matched to a gene; V was cut back by 0 bases and J by 4 bases. Germline CDR1 SGHNT, CDR2 YYREEE (reference sequence). The CDR3 reads CASSLVAGGFADTQYF. CDR3 in DNA: TGTGCCAGCAGCTTGGTAGCGGGAGGGTTTGCAGATACGCAGTATTTT.

This clone was detected once. This chain connects TRBV24-1 to TRBJ2-3; the match to TRBD2 covers 13 bases. Germline loops: CDR1 KGHDR, CDR2 SFDVKD. V was clipped by 3 bases and J by 6 bases; unmatched bases: 8. The CDR3 extends over 17 amino acids. This chain's CDR3 is CATSDPFGLAGADTQYF. The CDR3 coding sequence is TGTGCCACCAGTGATCCCTTCGGACTAGCGGGGGCGGATACGCAGTATTTT.

The CDR3 here is CASSIQGAGAKNIQYF. CDR3 nucleotide sequence: TGTGCCAGTAGTATACAGGGGGCTGGGGCCAAAAACATTCAGTACTTC. The chain employs TRBV19 and TRBJ2-4, with 8 bases matching TRBD1. Looked up from germline, CDR1 is LNHDA and CDR2 is SQIVND (reference sequence). The J segment lost 1 base and the V segment lost 2 bases, leaving 4 bases of the junction unmatched. The CDR3 is 16 amino acids.

The rearrangement joins TRBV2 to TRBJ2-5; TRBD2 matches at 11 bases. V gave up 5 bases and J gave up 7 bases; unmatched junction bases: 12. In germline, CDR1 is SNHLY, CDR2 FYNNEI. The CDR3 spans 16 residues. The CDR3 region has the DNA TGTGCCAGCAGTCTCACTAGCGGGAGAGCCTCGGGGACCCAGTACTTC. Translated: CASSLTSGRASGTQYF. The variable domain in full, completed from reference TRBV2 and TRBJ2-5, reads EPEVTQTPSHQVTQMGQEVILRCVPISNHLYFYWYRQILGQKVEFLVSFYNNEISEKSEIFDDQFSVERPDGSNFTLKIRSTKLEDSAMYFCASSLTSGRASGTQYFGPGTRLLVL.

CDR3 nucleotides: TGCGCCAGCAGCCAAGATGTGGGCTTGAGCTATGGCTACACCTTC. Translated, it gives CASSQDVGLSYGYTF. This chain joins TRBV4-3 and TRBJ1-2; D unclear. The CDR3 has 15 amino acids. The ends were cut back, 0 bases at V and 4 bases at J, with 12 bases in the middle. CDR1 and CDR2 from the germline V gene are LGHNA and YSLEER.

DNA for the CDR3: TGCGCCAGCAGCCAAGGGACAGGGGTGAACACTGAAGCTTTCTTT. It codes for CASSQGTGVNTEAFF. V is TRBV4-3 and J is TRBJ1-1; 9 bases fit TRBD1. This CDR3 has 15 residues. Germline CDR1 LGHNA, CDR2 YSLEER. With V trimmed by 1 base and J by 0 bases, 0 bases remained unmatched.

This CDR3 reads CASSQGTSSYEQYV. The DNA of the CDR3 is TGTGCCAGCAGCCAAGGGACTAGTTCCTACGAGCAGTACGTC. The V gene is TRBV4-2, the J gene TRBJ2-7, with 7 positions matching TRBD2. Germline V gives CDR1 LGHNA, CDR2 YNFKEQ. V lost 1 base, J lost 1 base, and 1 base stayed unmatched. The CDR3 spans 14 residues.

The V and J genes are TRBV3-1 (or the pseudogene TRBV3-2) and TRBJ1-1; 7 positions agree with TRBD1. The CDR3 covers 14 residues. V was pared by 7 bases and J by 8 bases, with 13 bases of the junction left unmatched. The V gene's germline CDR1 is LGHDT and CDR2 YNNKEL (reference sequence). The CDR3 DNA reads TGTGCCAGCACGAAGGTCCCGGGACAGCCCGAAGCTTTCTTT. Protein sequence: CASTKVPGQPEAFF.

The V call is TRBV2, the J call TRBJ2-6, with D uncertain. Germline CDR1 reads SNHLY; CDR2 reads FYNNEI. CDR3 size: 16 residues. Deletions cut 6 bases from V and 4 bases from J, with 16 bases between. The CDR3 sequence is CASSTVYTPGANVLTF. The CDR3 DNA follows: TGTGCCAGCAGCACAGTGTATACGCCAGGGGCCAACGTCCTGACTTTC. Using reference TRBV2 and TRBJ2-6 for the parts outside the CDR3, the full variable domain is EPEVTQTPSHQVTQMGQEVILRCVPISNHLYFYWYRQILGQKVEFLVSFYNNEISEKSEIFDDQFSVERPDGSNFTLKIRSTKLEDSAMYFCASSTVYTPGANVLTFGAGSRLTVL.

The chain employs TRBV28 and TRBJ1-4; 8 bases line up with TRBD1. Germline V gene data show CDR1 as MDHEN and CDR2 as SYDVKM. This CDR3 region has 15 residues. J gave up 2 bases and V 5 bases, and 4 bases lay outside the gene matches. The CDR3 bases are TGTGCCAGCAGTGCCACAGGGGGTACTAATGAAAAACTGTTTTTT. Translating it yields CASSATGGTNEKLFF.

A single count supports this clone. V and J are TRBV7-9 and TRBJ2-1; D is possibly TRBD2 (6 bases). The CDR3 covers 16 residues. V shed 2 bases and J shed 6 bases, with 17 bases lying between them. Germline loops: CDR1 SEHNR, CDR2 FQNEAQ (reference sequence). Written as DNA, the CDR3 is TGTGCCAGCAGCTTACATCCCCCGGGACTCTCCAATGAGCAGTTCTTC. This gives the protein CASSLHPPGLSNEQFF. The complete variable domain, with remaining parts taken from reference TRBV7-9 and TRBJ2-1, reads DTGVSQNPRHKITKRGQNVTFRCDPISEHNRLYWYRQTLGQGPEFLTYFQNEAQLEKSRLLSDRFSAERPKGSFSTLEIQRTEQGDSAMYLCASSLHPPGLSNEQFFGPGTRLTVL.

The V gene is TRBV5-5, the J gene TRBJ2-1; possible D gene TRBD1, 5 bases. Between the trimmed V and J ends, which lost 4 bases and 0 bases, there was a span of 11 bases. Germline V CDR1 and CDR2: SGHKS, YYEKEE (reference sequence). This CDR3 has 15 amino acids. The CDR3 nucleotides read TGTGCCAGCAGCCAAGACAGTGACTCCTACAATGAGCAGTTCTTC. It yields the protein CASSQDSDSYNEQFF.

The rearrangement joins TRBV9 to TRBJ2-1; 11 bases match TRBD1. The germline V gene has CDR1 SGDLS and CDR2 YYNGEE. The CDR3 loop spans 15 amino acids. Trimming took 3 bases from V and 3 from J; bases not matched to a gene: 2. The CDR3 DNA is TGTGCCAGCAGCGGGGGGACAGGGGGCTACAATGAGCAGTTCTTC. It yields the protein CASSGGTGGYNEQFF.

The chain employs TRBV19 and TRBJ1-1; D may be TRBD1 (5 bases). CDR3 length: 15 amino acids. Per the germline V gene, CDR1 is LNHDA and CDR2 is SQIVND (reference sequence). Trimming cost V 2 bases and J 1 base, with 11 bases left between them. The CDR3 is CASSISGATNTEAFF. CDR3 in DNA: TGTGCCAGTAGTATAAGCGGGGCTACGAACACTGAAGCTTTCTTT. The complete variable domain, with remaining parts taken from reference TRBV19 and TRBJ1-1, reads DGGITQSPKYLFRKEGQNVTLSCEQNLNHDAMYWYRQDPGQGLRLIYYSQIVNDFQKGDIAEGYSVSREKKESFPLTVTSAQKNPTAFYLCASSISGATNTEAFFGQGTRLTVV.

This clone was picked up one time. This rearrangement joins TRBV27 to TRBJ2-1; D gene ambiguous. Trimming took off 2 bases at V and 2 bases at J, with 13 bases between the two ends. The CDR3 contains 16 residues. Germline V CDR1 and CDR2: MNHEY, SMNVEV (reference sequence). CDR3 region: CASSLASTLPYNEQFF. CDR3 nucleotides: TGTGCCAGCAGTTTAGCCTCTACCCTGCCCTACAATGAGCAGTTCTTC.

Written as DNA, the CDR3 is TGTGCCAGCAGCCAAGGGGCAGGGATGAGGGAGCAGTACGTC. Residues: CASSQGAGMREQYV. The chain uses TRBV3-1 (or the pseudogene TRBV3-2) and TRBJ2-7; D is possibly TRBD1 (5 bases). The CDR3 is 14 amino acids. Germline V lookup: CDR1 LGHDT, CDR2 YNNKEL (reference sequence). V lost 1 base and J 7 bases, leaving 14 bases between the germline ends.

This chain uses TRBV24-1 with TRBJ2-2; 14 bases map to TRBD2. V trimming: 3 bases; J trimming: 7 bases; junction bases outside the gene matches: 3. CDR1 and CDR2 from the germline V gene are KGHDR and SFDVKD. The length of the CDR3 is 16 residues. DNA for the CDR3: TGTGCCACCAGTGATCGGACTAGCGGGGGGATCGGGGAGCTGTTTTTT. It encodes CATSDRTSGGIGELFF.

V gene TRBV28 combines with J gene TRBJ2-3, with 8 positions matching TRBD1. Looked up from germline, CDR1 is MDHEN and CDR2 is SYDVKM. The J segment lost 5 bases and the V segment lost 10 bases, leaving 14 bases of the junction unmatched. CDR3 length: 15 amino acids. CDR3 in DNA: TGTGCCACGTTTGCCCAGGGGGCGTTTAAAGATACGCAGTATTTT. Its protein is CATFAQGAFKDTQYF.

The chain recombines TRBV14 with TRBJ2-3; TRBD1 is a possible D gene (5 bases). CDR3 size: 12 residues. Germline lookup yields CDR1 SGHDN and CDR2 FVKESK. Deletions cut 4 bases from V and 7 bases from J, with 9 bases between. In DNA, the CDR3 is TGTGCCAGCAGCCGGTCAGGGCATACGCAGTATTTT. Translating it yields CASSRSGHTQYF. Together with reference TRBV14 and TRBJ2-3, the CDR3 gives the full variable domain: EAGVTQFPSHSVIEKGQTVTLRCDPISGHDNLYWYRRVMGKEIKFLLHFVKESKQDESGMPNNRFLAERTGGTYSTLKVQPAELEDSGVYFCASSRSGHTQYFGPGTRLTVL.